These T cell receptor beta chains were read from a single sample in a study of vaccination effects on CD4 cells after COVID-19. Profiled with immunoSEQ multiplex PCR; TCRdb holds only in-frame clones, not every one. The table records 60,000 to 70,000 clones, 81% of them present only once. Which antigens these TCRs recognize remains unknown. This sample comprised CD4+ T cells from PBMCs cultured with HCoV-229E spike peptides, obtained before COVID-19 vaccination. These TCRs come from a human donor who received a COVID-19 vaccine. CDR3s include the opening cysteine and the closing phenylalanine or tryptophan. The order of the fields is clone size, V gene, D gene, J gene, CDR3 DNA, CDR3 protein. A D gene is named only where the DNA matches it firmly. Clone size, where shown, is once, few, many, or a class for clones that have expanded.

>-|TRBV11-2|TRBD1|TRBJ1-6
TGTGCCAGCAGCTTAACATACAGGGGGCTGAATTCACCCCTCCACTTT
CASSLTYRGLNSPLHF
>-|TRBV28|TRBD2|TRBJ2-1
TGTGCCAGCACCCCGGGAGCCAGAGGGAGGGTAAGTGAGCAGTTCTTC
CASTPGARGRVSEQFF
>-|TRBV29-1|-|TRBJ1-2
TGCAGCGTCGGCACGGGGGGAAACTATGGCTACACCTTC
CSVGTGGNYGYTF
>-|TRBV4-3|TRBD1|TRBJ2-2
TGCGCCAGCAGGGACAGGGGGCCCACCGGGGAGCTGTTTTTT
CASRDRGPTGELFF
>few|TRBV7-6|-|TRBJ2-2
TGTGCCAGCAGCCGGAGGACAGCGAACACCGGGGAGCTGTTTTTT
CASSRRTANTGELFF
>-|TRBV9|-|TRBJ2-2
TGTGCCAGCAGCGTAGGTTCACCCACCGGGGAGCTGTTTTTT
CASSVGSPTGELFF
>-|TRBV7-9|-|TRBJ1-2
TGTGCCAGCAGCTTATCCCAAAGTGGCTACACCTTC
CASSLSQSGYTF
>-|TRBV24-1|-|TRBJ2-3
TGTGCCGCGGGAGGGACAGGGTGGGATACGCAGTATTTT
CAAGGTGWDTQYF
>-|TRBV24-1|TRBD2|TRBJ2-3
TGTGCCACCAGTGACCGGACTAGCGGAAACACAGATACGCAGTATTTT
CATSDRTSGNTDTQYF
>few|TRBV5-4|-|TRBJ2-2
TGTGCCAGCAGCTCATTTACAGCGAACACCGGGGAGCTGTTTTTT
CASSSFTANTGELFF
>-|TRBV28|-|TRBJ1-3
TGTGCCAGCAGACCCGGGGGTTCTGGAAACACCATATATTTT
CASRPGGSGNTIYF
>-|TRBV12-3/TRBV12-4|-|TRBJ2-1
TGTGCCAGCAGTTTCGGGCCTTACAATGAGCAGTTCTTC
CASSFGPYNEQFF
>-|TRBV10-3|-|TRBJ2-1
TGTGCCACCGACGATCCCCGGTATGGCGACTACAATGAGCAGTTCTTC
CATDDPRYGDYNEQFF
>-|TRBV12-5|-|TRBJ2-6
TGTGCTAGTGGTTTGAGGTTCTCTGGGGCCAACGTCCTGACTTTC
CASGLRFSGANVLTF
>-|TRBV5-1|TRBD1|TRBJ1-6
TGCGCCAGCAGCTTTCAGACAGGGCAGGATTCACCCCTCCACTTT
CASSFQTGQDSPLHF
>-|TRBV18|TRBD1|TRBJ2-5
TGTGCCAGCTCGTATGTCCCCTGGACAGGGGAAAGTGGGGAGACCCAGTACTTC
CASSYVPWTGESGETQYF
>-|TRBV6-5|-|TRBJ1-6
TGTGCCAGCAGTAACCCTTCTGAGGAACCCCTCCACTTT
CASSNPSEEPLHF
>-|TRBV24-1|-|TRBJ1-6
TGTGCCACCAGTGACCCCCGGGACACGGGTAATTCACCCCTCCACTTT
CATSDPRDTGNSPLHF
>-|TRBV7-9|TRBD2|TRBJ2-1
TGTGCCAGCAGCCCGCACGGGGCTAGCGGGGGATACAATGAGCAGTTCTTC
CASSPHGASGGYNEQFF
>-|TRBV19|TRBD1|TRBJ2-5
TGTGCCAGTAGTACGCGGACAGGGGGCTACCTTCAAGAGACCCAGTACTTC
CASSTRTGGYLQETQYF
>-|TRBV18|-|TRBJ2-5
TGTGCCAGCTCACCTCGTATTCTCGGCAGCCAAGAGACCCAGTACTTC
CASSPRILGSQETQYF
>-|TRBV2|-|TRBJ2-4
TGTGCCAGCAGTGAATCTTCGAGAGCCAAAAACATTCAGTACTTC
CASSESSRAKNIQYF
>-|TRBV30|TRBD2|TRBJ2-2
TGTGCCTGGAGTGTTAGAGGAGCGGGGCCTTTGACCGGGGAGCTGTTTTTT
CAWSVRGAGPLTGELFF
>-|TRBV15|-|TRBJ1-3
TGTGCCACCAGCAGAGGACTAGGGCGGTCATGGAGTGGGGGAAACACCATATATTTT
CATSRGLGRSWSGGNTIYF
>-|TRBV5-6|-|TRBJ1-1
TGTGCCAGCAGCTTCGTTTCGAACACTGAAGCTTTCTTT
CASSFVSNTEAFF
>few|TRBV19|-|TRBJ1-1
TGTGCCAGTAGCCAACTTAGTGGGGGGAACACTGAAGCTTTCTTT
CASSQLSGGNTEAFF
>-|TRBV18|-|TRBJ2-5
TGTGCCAGCTCACCACCCACCCAGTTGGGCGGGACCCAGTACTTC
CASSPPTQLGGTQYF
>-|TRBV11-2|-|TRBJ1-1
TGTGCCAGCAGTAGGCGGGGGAACACTGAAGCTTTCTTT
CASSRRGNTEAFF
>once|TRBV5-6|-|TRBJ1-5
TGTGCCAGCAGCTCAAGTGAGGGGGGGGCGCGGAGTCAGCCCCAGCATTTT
CASSSSEGGARSQPQHF
>-|TRBV6-6|-|TRBJ1-2
TGTGCCAGCAGTTACTCGGATGGGGAGTATGGCTACACCTTC
CASSYSDGEYGYTF
>once|TRBV9|-|TRBJ1-3
TGTGCCAGCAGCGTACGGACCCCGGAGGGAAACACCATATATTTT
CASSVRTPEGNTIYF
>-|TRBV4-3|TRBD1|TRBJ2-5
TGCGCCAGCAGCCGAGTTTCCGGGACAGAAGAGACCCAGTACTTC
CASSRVSGTEETQYF
>-|TRBV5-6|-|TRBJ1-2
TGTGCCAGCAGCTTTGGGTCGCTACTGAATGGCTACACCTTC
CASSFGSLLNGYTF
>-|TRBV18|TRBD2|TRBJ2-3
TGTGCCAGCTCGACCGGGACTAGCGGGGGGGCTTCAGATACGCAGTATTTT
CASSTGTSGGASDTQYF
>-|TRBV6-5|-|TRBJ1-3
TGTGCCAGCGTGGGGAGCTCTGGAAACACCATATATTTT
CASVGSSGNTIYF
>-|TRBV7-8|-|TRBJ2-5
TGTGCCAGCAGCTGGACTAAGCCAGAGACCCAGTACTTC
CASSWTKPETQYF
>-|TRBV27|TRBD1|TRBJ1-1
TGTGCCAGCAGGGGCCGGTACAGGGGGCTGAGCACTGAAGCTTTCTTT
CASRGRYRGLSTEAFF
>-|TRBV7-9|TRBD2|TRBJ2-5
TGTGCCAGCAGCCCTAGCGGGGGGGGACGGACCCAGTACTTC
CASSPSGGGRTQYF
>-|TRBV7-9|TRBD1|TRBJ2-2
TGTGCCAGCAGCTTGGGGACAGGGAAGACCGGGGAGCTGTTTTTT
CASSLGTGKTGELFF
>once|TRBV7-2|-|TRBJ1-5
TGTGCCAGCAGCTTGTTTAGCAGGGCGAGCAATCAGCCCCAGCATTTT
CASSLFSRASNQPQHF